The rows below give T cell receptor beta chains drawn from one sample of a study of post-analysis software for immune sequencing data. TCRdb re-analysed the PCR reads in MiXCR, keeping a single row per CDR3 protein. The data contain approximately 690,000 distinct CDR3 sequences, more than 50% of them singletons. The specimen was blood. Receptors originate from a girl aged 2-10 years with multiple sclerosis. Each CDR3 is given with its conserved first and last residue. The order of the fields is CDR3 length, J gene, V gene, clone size, D gene, CDR3 protein, CDR3 DNA. The D gene is left open where the match is weak. Clone size is stated in some rows and not others, as once, few, many or a class when expanded.

15 TRBJ2-7 TRBV7-9 - - CASSSPRVLPYEQYF TGTGCCAGCAGCTCACCCAGGGTACTCCCCTACGAGCAGTACTTC
14 TRBJ2-3 TRBV20-1 - TRBD2 CSARDLDGGDTQYF TGCAGTGCTAGAGATCTCGACGGGGGGGATACGCAGTATTTT
15 TRBJ2-7 TRBV6-6 - - CASSRNQGSPYEQYF TGTGCCAGCAGCAGAAATCAGGGGTCACCCTACGAGCAGTACTTC
14 TRBJ1-1 TRBV3-1 - - CASSQSIGWLGAFF TGTGCCAGCAGCCAGTCCATTGGCTGGTTGGGAGCTTTCTTT
14 TRBJ1-2 TRBV5-1 - - CASSLKGGDYGYTF TGCGCCAGCAGCTTGAAGGGCGGGGACTATGGCTACACCTTC
13 TRBJ2-1 TRBV5-1 - - CASSGGHINEQFF TGCGCCAGCAGCGGCGGACATATCAATGAGCAGTTCTTC
13 TRBJ2-7 TRBV29-1 few TRBD1 CSVGPTGGGEQYF TGCAGCGTTGGACCTACAGGGGGCGGCGAGCAGTACTTC
13 TRBJ2-3 TRBV7-9 once - CASSARTGRAQYF TGTGCCAGCAGCGCACGAACAGGGCGCGCGCAGTATTTT
11 TRBJ2-5 TRBV12-3/TRBV12-4 - - CASSRRGGQYF TGTGCCAGCAGCCGAAGAGGGGGGCAGTACTTC
16 TRBJ2-1 TRBV24-1 few TRBD2 CATSDLAGRSYNEQFF TGTGCCACCAGTGACTTAGCGGGAAGATCGTACAATGAGCAGTTCTTC
17 TRBJ2-7 TRBV5-1 - TRBD2 CASSFGLAVNLGYEQYF TGCGCCAGCAGCTTCGGACTAGCGGTAAACCTCGGCTACGAGCAGTACTTC
16 TRBJ2-5 TRBV20-1 - TRBD1 CSARDWERGRGETQYF TGCAGTGCTAGAGATTGGGAAAGGGGGCGCGGGGAGACCCAGTACTTC
12 TRBJ2-5 TRBV29-1 few - CSVVTNDRTQYF TGCAGCGTTGTTACTAACGACAGGACCCAGTACTTC
15 TRBJ2-1 TRBV6-6 - TRBD2 CASSFGGDRRGTQFF TGTGCCAGCAGTTTCGGTGGGGACCGGCGGGGGACCCAGTTCTTC
13 TRBJ2-1 TRBV27 few - CASSSEPYNEQFF TGTGCCAGCAGCTCCGAACCGTACAATGAGCAGTTCTTC
13 TRBJ2-3 TRBV20-1 - TRBD2 CSETSGGADTQYF TGCAGCGAGACTAGCGGGGGGGCAGATACGCAGTATTTT
19 TRBJ2-5 TRBV20-1 - TRBD2 CSARLYGGLAGGGGETQYF TGCAGTGCTAGACTCTACGGCGGACTAGCGGGAGGCGGGGGAGAGACCCAGTACTTC
15 TRBJ1-2 TRBV6-5 few TRBD1 CASSQPGQGGYGYTF TGTGCCAGCAGTCAACCGGGACAGGGAGGCTATGGCTACACCTTC
14 TRBJ1-2 TRBV10-3 - TRBD1 CAISGMTGSYGYTF TGTGCCATCAGTGGGATGACAGGGTCCTATGGCTACACCTTC
13 TRBJ2-1 TRBV6-6 - - CASGGVEYNEQFF TGTGCCAGCGGGGGAGTCGAATACAATGAGCAGTTCTTC
16 TRBJ2-5 TRBV5-1 once TRBD2 CASSYGTSGRGETQYF TGCGCCAGCAGCTACGGGACTAGCGGGAGGGGAGAGACCCAGTACTTC
16 TRBJ1-2 TRBV15 - TRBD1 CATSWKEGQGAGGDTF TGTGCCACCAGCTGGAAAGAGGGACAGGGGGCGGGTGGCGACACCTTC
13 TRBJ2-3 TRBV5-1 - TRBD1 CASSDTGEGAQYF TGCGCCAGCAGCGATACAGGGGAAGGGGCGCAGTATTTT
18 TRBJ2-7 TRBV4-1 - TRBD2 CASSHRTSGRASVYEQYF TGCGCCAGCAGCCATCGGACTAGCGGGAGGGCCTCGGTCTACGAGCAGTACTTC